A selection of T cell receptor beta chains follows, all from one sample in a study of shared clonotypes between healthy human individuals. This table comes from immunoSEQ multiplex PCR, and its TCRdb copy is limited to in-frame clones, with some not included. Among 2 million to 2.5 million clones, 90% to 95% were seen once, and the ten largest hold under 0.45%. Sequencing was carried out using naive CD4+ T cells from PBMCs. The receptors were sampled from a young man in good health. Some clones in this sample may be carry-over from other donors' samples. Each CDR3 is given with its conserved first and last residue. Each record gives: J gene, V gene, D gene, clone size, CDR3 protein, CDR3 DNA. The D gene is left open where the match is weak. Rows may omit the clone size; those that give it use once, few, many or a size class.

>TRBJ1-1|TRBV5-6|.|.
CASSHTENTEAFF
TGTGCCAGCAGCCATACAGAGAACACTGAAGCTTTCTTT
>TRBJ1-4|TRBV7-8|.|.
CASSSVRSATNEKLFF
TGTGCCAGCAGCTCCGTCAGGAGCGCAACTAATGAAAAACTGTTTTTT
>TRBJ2-1|TRBV12-1|.|.
CASNIERDSYNEQFF
TGTGCCAGCAACATCGAACGAGATTCCTACAATGAGCAGTTCTTC
>TRBJ1-1|TRBV11-2|.|.
CASSYFVENTEAFF
TGTGCCAGCAGCTATTTCGTCGAGAACACTGAAGCTTTCTTT
>TRBJ1-5|TRBV29-1|.|.
CSVESPGYSNQPQHF
TGCAGCGTTGAAAGCCCCGGTTATAGCAATCAGCCCCAGCATTTT
>TRBJ2-7|TRBV7-9|TRBD2|.
CASSLVRREGDEQYF
TGTGCCAGCAGCTTGGTACGGCGGGAGGGAGACGAGCAGTACTTC
>TRBJ1-5|TRBV9|TRBD1|once
CASSVTGTGNGEPQHF
TGTGCCAGCAGCGTCACCGGGACAGGGAATGGAGAACCCCAGCATTTT
>TRBJ2-7|TRBV6-1|TRBD1|.
CASRISGTGRNEQYF
TGTGCCAGCAGGATCTCCGGGACAGGAAGAAACGAGCAGTACTTC
>TRBJ2-4|TRBV28|.|.
CASSLDGRNIQYF
TGTGCCAGCAGCTTGGACGGACGGAACATTCAGTACTTC
>TRBJ2-1|TRBV9|.|.
CASSALGGESNEQFF
TGTGCCAGCAGCGCTTTGGGCGGAGAAAGCAATGAGCAGTTCTTC
>TRBJ1-2|TRBV5-3|.|.
CARSGGVCRGYTF
TGTGCCAGAAGCGGTGGGGTGTGCCGTGGCTACACCTTC
>TRBJ2-6|TRBV18|TRBD1|.
CASSPSDRVRSGANVLTF
TGTGCCAGCTCACCATCTGACAGGGTTCGCTCTGGGGCCAACGTCCTGACTTTC
>TRBJ2-3|TRBV4-1|TRBD1|.
CASSQNGQGTDTQYF
TGCGCCAGCAGCCAGAACGGACAGGGTACCGATACGCAGTATTTT
>TRBJ1-1|TRBV6-1|.|.
CASRRTANTEAFF
TGTGCCAGCAGGCGGACCGCGAACACTGAAGCTTTCTTT
>TRBJ1-4|TRBV5-4|.|once
CASSPQGGEKLFF
TGTGCCAGCAGCCCCCAGGGAGGTGAAAAACTGTTTTTT
>TRBJ2-7|TRBV28|TRBD2|.
CASIPGGAASYEQYF
TGTGCCAGCATCCCGGGGGGGGCTGCGTCCTACGAGCAGTACTTC
>TRBJ1-4|TRBV27|.|.
CASSYNLGQMSEKLFF
TGTGCCAGCAGTTACAACCTAGGACAGATGTCTGAAAAACTGTTTTTT
>TRBJ2-2|TRBV29-1|TRBD1|once
CSVVQGSNTGELFF
TGCAGCGTGGTACAGGGGTCGAACACCGGGGAGCTGTTTTTT
>TRBJ2-1|TRBV5-1|.|.
CASSLGTVSMDEQFF
TGCGCCAGCAGCTTGGGGACGGTCAGCATGGATGAGCAGTTCTTC
>TRBJ1-1|TRBV5-1|.|.
CASSLGQVPEAFF
TGCGCCAGCAGCTTGGGACAGGTCCCTGAAGCTTTCTTT
>TRBJ2-4|TRBV6-5|.|.
CASRRTELAKNIQYF
TGTGCCAGCAGGAGGACAGAGCTAGCCAAAAACATTCAGTACTTC
>TRBJ1-1|TRBV5-5|.|.
CASSLFEGRLNTEAFF
TGTGCCAGCAGCTTGTTTGAAGGTAGACTGAACACTGAAGCTTTCTTT
>TRBJ1-5|TRBV6-1|.|.
CASTTNEHLSLAQHF
TGTGCCAGCACCACGAATGAGCATCTAAGTCTAGCCCAGCATTTT
>TRBJ2-5|TRBV5-4|TRBD2|.
CASSPVYGGGRETQYF
TGTGCCAGCAGCCCGGTGTACGGGGGAGGGAGGGAGACCCAGTACTTC
>TRBJ2-7|TRBV2|TRBD1|.
CANGQGSYEQYF
TGTGCCAATGGACAGGGATCCTACGAGCAGTACTTC
>TRBJ2-5|TRBV30|.|.
CAWRRGAGQETQYF
TGTGCCTGGCGACGGGGGGCAGGGCAAGAGACCCAGTACTTC
>TRBJ2-7|TRBV13|TRBD2|.
CASSPRLAGEQYF
TGTGCCAGCAGCCCCAGACTAGCGGGGGAGCAGTACTTC
>TRBJ2-5|TRBV5-1|TRBD1|.
CASSVRTGAKETQYF
TGCGCCAGCAGCGTACGGACAGGGGCGAAAGAGACCCAGTACTTC
>TRBJ1-1|TRBV6-1|.|.
CASSSFEDTEAFF
TGTGCCAGCAGTTCTTTTGAGGACACTGAAGCTTTCTTT
>TRBJ1-2|TRBV28|.|.
CASSPGGDYGYTF
TGTGCCAGCAGTCCCGGGGGGGACTATGGCTACACCTTC
>TRBJ1-1|TRBV5-4|TRBD1|.
CASSKTGSRNTEAFF
TGTGCCAGCAGCAAGACAGGGTCGAGGAACACTGAAGCTTTCTTT
>TRBJ2-1|TRBV27|.|once
CASSLDAPVYNEQFF
TGTGCCAGCAGTTTAGACGCGCCAGTCTACAATGAGCAGTTCTTC
>TRBJ2-7|TRBV4-2|.|.
CASSQGSYEQYF
TGTGCCAGCAGCCAAGGTTCCTACGAGCAGTACTTC
>TRBJ2-6|TRBV28|TRBD2|.
CAHSGGSGANVLTF
TGTGCCCATTCGGGGGGCTCTGGGGCCAACGTCCTGACTTTC
>TRBJ2-2|TRBV9|.|.
CASSRSAAGTGELFF
TGTGCCAGCAGCCGTAGCGCCGCGGGCACCGGGGAGCTGTTTTTT
>TRBJ1-2|TRBV7-2|TRBD1|.
CASTSTGASYGYTF
TGTGCCAGCACTTCGACAGGGGCCTCCTATGGCTACACCTTC
>TRBJ2-7|TRBV6-5|.|.
CASSSPRTENRQYF
TGTGCCAGCAGTTCCCCTAGGACAGAAAACCGGCAGTACTTC
>TRBJ1-5|TRBV28|TRBD1|.
CASSLGGGDYQPQHF
TGTGCCAGCAGTTTAGGAGGGGGCGATTATCAGCCCCAGCATTTT
>TRBJ1-2|TRBV28|.|.
CASSRYGYTF
TGTGCCAGCAGCAGGTATGGCTACACCTTC
>TRBJ2-2|TRBV6-1|.|.
CASSEFGVSNTGELFF
TGTGCCAGCAGTGAATTCGGGGTATCGAACACCGGGGAGCTGTTTTTT
>TRBJ2-2|TRBV6-5|TRBD2|.
CASRGTSPNTGELFF
TGTGCCAGCAGAGGGACTAGCCCGAACACCGGGGAGCTGTTTTTT
>TRBJ1-1|TRBV6-6|.|.
CASTPPGGANTEAFF
TGTGCCAGCACACCGCCCGGGGGGGCGAACACTGAAGCTTTCTTT
>TRBJ2-1|TRBV19|.|once
CASSLLDWNEQFF
TGTGCCAGTAGTCTCCTGGACTGGAATGAGCAGTTCTTC
>TRBJ2-7|TRBV30|TRBD2|.
CAWTLREGSEQYF
TGTGCCTGGACCCTTAGGGAGGGGTCCGAGCAGTACTTC
>TRBJ2-7|TRBV7-9|.|.
CASSLTGVDGEQYF
TGTGCCAGCAGCTTAACTGGTGTCGATGGCGAGCAGTACTTC
>TRBJ2-1|TRBV10-2|TRBD2|.
CASSPSPGGGFEQFF
TGCGCCAGCAGTCCCTCGCCGGGAGGGGGTTTTGAGCAGTTCTTC
>TRBJ2-1|TRBV2|.|once
CASSENVPSYNEQFF
TGTGCCAGCAGTGAAAACGTACCTTCCTACAATGAGCAGTTCTTC
>TRBJ2-2|TRBV7-2|.|once
CASSSPPGAPTGELFF
TGTGCCAGCAGCTCCCCCCCGGGGGCGCCCACCGGGGAGCTGTTTTTT
>TRBJ1-5|TRBV10-3|TRBD1|.
CAISELSGGLQPQHF
TGTGCCATCAGTGAGTTGTCAGGGGGGCTTCAGCCCCAGCATTTT
>TRBJ1-2|TRBV6-1|.|.
CASSEAWGLGYTF
TGTGCCAGCAGTGAAGCGTGGGGTCTTGGCTACACCTTC
>TRBJ2-7|TRBV19|TRBD2|.
CASSISSGRVEGSYEQYF
TGTGCCAGTAGTATTTCTAGCGGGAGGGTGGAAGGCTCCTACGAGCAGTACTTC
>TRBJ1-2|TRBV18|TRBD1|once
CASSPIDRALYGYTF
TGTGCCAGCTCACCGATCGACAGGGCGCTCTATGGCTACACCTTC
>TRBJ2-1|TRBV30|.|.
CAWSGTIGRGNEQFF
TGTGCCTGGAGTGGGACAATCGGCAGGGGCAATGAGCAGTTCTTC
>TRBJ2-1|TRBV4-2|TRBD2|.
CASSQRARTSGNYNEQFF
TGTGCCAGCAGCCAACGGGCCCGGACTAGCGGGAACTACAATGAGCAGTTCTTC